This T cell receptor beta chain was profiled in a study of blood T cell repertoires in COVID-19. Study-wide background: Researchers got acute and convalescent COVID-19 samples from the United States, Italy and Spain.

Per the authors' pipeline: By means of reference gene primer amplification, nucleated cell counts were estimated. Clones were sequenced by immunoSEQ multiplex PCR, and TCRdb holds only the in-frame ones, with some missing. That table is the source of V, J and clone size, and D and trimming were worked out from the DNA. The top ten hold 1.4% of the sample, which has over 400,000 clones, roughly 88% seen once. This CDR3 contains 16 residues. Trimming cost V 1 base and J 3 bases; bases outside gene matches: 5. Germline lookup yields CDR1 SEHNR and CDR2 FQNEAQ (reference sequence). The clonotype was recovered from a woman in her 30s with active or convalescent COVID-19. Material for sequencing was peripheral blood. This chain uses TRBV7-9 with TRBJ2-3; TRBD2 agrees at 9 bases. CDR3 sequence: CASSLERGGATDTQYF. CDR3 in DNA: TGTGCCAGCAGCTTAGAACGCGGGGGGGCGACAGATACGCAGTATTTT.